A single sample gave rise to the 18 T cell receptor beta chains below, sequenced in a study of T cells in localized non-small cell lung cancer. The protocol was immunoSEQ multiplex PCR, while the TCRdb copy is restricted to in-frame clones and leaves out a portion. Here the sample spans roughly 16,000 clones, around 79% being singletons. Source: peripheral blood, taken before any cancer treatment. All receptors come from a male donor at least 60 years old with stage I lung adenocarcinoma.

The chain links TRBV6-1 to TRBJ2-1, with D perhaps given as TRBD1 or TRBD2 (6 bases each). V lost 3 bases, J lost 7 bases, and 19 bases lay in between. CDR3 length: 16 residues. Germline values: CDR1 MNHNS, CDR2 SASEGT. The CDR3 DNA reads as TGTGCCAGCAGTGACCCTTCGGGGGCGTTTAGAAATGAGCAGTTCTTC. It translates to CASSDPSGAFRNEQFF.

The CDR3 loop is CASRGGQWSEQYF. CDR3 DNA sequence: TGTGCCAGCAGGGGGGGGCAGTGGAGCGAGCAGTACTTC. This chain joins TRBV2 and TRBJ2-7; weak D call: TRBD2 (7 bases). The CDR3 has 13 residues. Trimming took off 6 bases at V and 6 bases at J, with 15 bases between the two ends. Germline V gene lookup returns CDR1 SNHLY and CDR2 FYNNEI.

This rearrangement joins TRBV9 to TRBJ2-5; no reliable D call. The CDR3 has 15 residues. Per the germline V gene, CDR1 is SGDLS and CDR2 is YYNGEE. V lost 4 bases and J 4 bases, leaving 17 bases between the germline ends. CDR3 protein: CASSPDELLPETQYF. The DNA of the CDR3 is TGTGCCAGCAGCCCAGACGAGCTCCTACCAGAGACCCAGTACTTC.

CDR3 sequence: CASSQVLRPMSYNEQFF. The CDR3 bases are TGCGCCAGCAGCCAAGTCCTCAGGCCCATGAGCTACAATGAGCAGTTCTTC. The chain couples TRBV4-1 to TRBJ2-1; no definite D call. Germline values: CDR1 MGHRA, CDR2 YSYEKL. Deletions cut 1 base from V and 3 bases from J, with 16 bases between. This CDR3 has 17 residues.

This chain joins TRBV30 and TRBJ1-3; D call uncertain. V lost 2 bases and J lost 3, with 17 bases in between. This CDR3 has 16 amino acids. Germline V CDR1 and CDR2: GTSNPN, SVGIG (reference sequence). The CDR3 reads CAWSKGWGLLGNTIYF. The CDR3 DNA is TGTGCCTGGAGTAAGGGTTGGGGTCTCCTTGGAAACACCATATATTTT.

The chain is built from TRBV29-1 and TRBJ1-3; possibly TRBD1 for D (5 bases). The ends were cut back, 6 bases at V and 0 bases at J, with 12 bases in the middle. The CDR3 totals 14 residues. Germline CDR1 reads SQVTM; CDR2 reads ANQGSEA. The CDR3 is CSVWDVSSGNTIYF. CDR3 in DNA: TGCAGCGTGTGGGACGTTAGCTCTGGAAACACCATATATTTT.

The rearrangement joins TRBV9 to TRBJ2-7; 9 positions match TRBD2. With 0 bases clipped from V and 2 bases from J, the junction kept 6 bases outside the gene matches. The CDR3 consists of 16 residues. Germline-derived CDR1 and CDR2 are SGDLS and YYNGEE. CDR3 sequence (DNA): TGTGCCAGCAGCGTAGGAGAAGTAGCGGGGGCCTACGAGCAGTACTTC. Translation: CASSVGEVAGAYEQYF. Combining the CDR3 with reference TRBV9 and TRBJ2-7 gives the whole variable domain DSGVTQTPKHLITATGQRVTLRCSPRSGDLSVYWYQQSLDQGLQFLIQYYNGEERAKGNILERFSAQQFPDLHSELNLSSLELGDSALYFCASSVGEVAGAYEQYFGPGTRLTVT.

This clone was detected once. The J gene is TRBJ2-7, the V gene TRBV7-9; TRBD2 matches at 9 bases. CDR3 size: 15 residues. Losses at the gene ends were 5 bases for V and 0 bases for J; bases not matched to a gene: 5. Per germline, CDR1 SEHNR and CDR2 FQNEAQ (reference sequence). The CDR3 here is CASSLERGDSYEQYF. CDR3 nucleotides: TGTGCCAGCAGCCTTGAGCGGGGGGACTCCTACGAGCAGTACTTC.

The chain couples TRBV7-8 to TRBJ1-4; a weak D match, TRBD1 (5 bases). V was shortened by 5 bases and J by 7 bases, with 26 bases between the two germline ends. The CDR3 runs to 18 residues. Germline values: CDR1 SGHVS, CDR2 FQNEAQ. CDR3 sequence: CASSARGGWGTAGEKLFF. The CDR3 region has the DNA TGTGCCAGCAGCGCACGGGGGGGATGGGGAACTGCTGGTGAAAAACTGTTTTTT.

The V and J genes are TRBV19 and TRBJ2-3; no clear D gene. Per germline, CDR1 LNHDA and CDR2 SQIVND (reference sequence). With 3 bases removed from V and 1 base from J, the gap between germline ends came to 8 bases. CDR3 size: 14 residues. The CDR3 DNA sequence: TGTGCCAGTAGTATCGGGCAGGGCACAGATACGCAGTATTTT. It encodes CASSIGQGTDTQYF.

This clone was seen once. The CDR3 sequence: CASSLGDLASYNEQFF. CDR3 bases: TGTGCCAGCAGCTTAGGAGACCTGGCCTCCTACAATGAGCAGTTCTTC. V is TRBV13 and J is TRBJ2-1; D gene ambiguous. The CDR3 is 16 amino acids. V gave up 0 bases and J gave up 0 bases, with 9 bases separating them. Germline V gives CDR1 PRHDT, CDR2 FYEKMQ (reference sequence).

This chain joins TRBV5-1 and TRBJ2-7; no firm D call. CDR3 size: 14 residues. V lost 1 base and J lost 5, with 13 bases in between. The germline gives CDR1 SGHRS, CDR2 YFSETQ. The CDR3 DNA reads as TGCGCCAGCAGCTTGATTAGGGATGCCCACGAGCAGTACTTC. It yields the protein CASSLIRDAHEQYF.

Here the CDR3 reads CASSLGGATDTQYF. CDR3 DNA sequence: TGTGCCAGCAGCCTGGGCGGGGCCACAGATACGCAGTATTTT. The rearrangement uses TRBV7-3 and TRBJ2-3; possible D gene TRBD2, 6 bases. Germline V CDR1 and CDR2: SGHTA, FQGTGA. This CDR3 has 14 amino acids. V lost 5 bases and J lost 2, with 11 bases in between.

This chain links TRBV19 with TRBJ1-5; possibly TRBD1 for D (6 bases). Germline CDR1 and CDR2: LNHDA and SQIVND (reference sequence). Trimming shortened V by 3 bases and J by 2 bases, and 17 bases separated the two germline ends. The CDR3 contains 17 residues. The CDR3, as DNA: TGTGCCAGTAGTATGGGTTGGACAGAAATGGGCAATCAGCCCCAGCATTTT. The encoded protein is CASSMGWTEMGNQPQHF.

This sequence joins TRBV7-3 and TRBJ2-3, with 7 bases fitting TRBD1. The CDR3 sequence is 13 residues long. Germline V gene lookup returns CDR1 SGHTA and CDR2 FQGTGA. Germline trimming cut 5 bases from V and 5 bases from J; bases unmatched to any gene: 4. The CDR3 is CASSPTGRDTQYF. CDR3 bases: TGTGCCAGCAGCCCGACAGGGAGAGATACGCAGTATTTT.

CDR3 loop: CASSYSGGPGNTIYF. Written as DNA, the CDR3 is TGTGCCAGCAGTTATTCGGGTGGACCTGGAAACACCATATATTTT. The chain has TRBV6-6 and TRBJ1-3; unclear D gene. Trimming took 3 bases from V and 2 from J, leaving 11 bases between them. The CDR3 is 15 amino acids. CDR1 and CDR2 (germline): MNHNY, SVGAGI (reference sequence).

V usage is TRBV28 and J usage is TRBJ2-3, with D uncertain. CDR1 and CDR2 from the germline V gene are MDHEN and SYDVKM. The CDR3 sequence is 13 residues long. Trimming stripped 7 bases from V and 0 bases from J, with 8 bases between. The CDR3, as DNA: TGTGCCAGCACGGATATTAGCACAGATACGCAGTATTTT. Encoded protein: CASTDISTDTQYF.

The CDR3 DNA is TGTGCCTGGAGGCGACAGGGGTCCCGCTTGGAGCTGTTTTTT. This encodes CAWRRQGSRLELFF. The chain combines TRBV30 with TRBJ2-2; 8 bases map to TRBD1. CDR3 length: 14 amino acids. Germline CDR1 reads GTSNPN; CDR2 reads SVGIG (reference sequence). The J segment lost 10 bases and the V segment lost 3 bases, leaving 10 bases of the junction unmatched. Based on the CDR3 plus reference TRBV30 and TRBJ2-2, the full variable domain is SQTIHQWPATLVQPVGSPLSLECTVEGTSNPNLYWYRQAAGRGLQLLFYSVGIGQISSEVPQNLSASRPQDRQFILSSKKLLLSDSGFYLCAWRRQGSRLELFFGEGSRLTVL.